This paragraph covers one T cell receptor (beta chain) sequence. Its antigen is still unknown. There are no base qualities to consult, and no much larger clone falls within one base. The sample belongs to a study of cytomegalovirus exposure and HLA in healthy donors (dated by TCRdb to 2015 to 2018). For the study in its entirety: An earlier analysis of 550 to 700 of the donors reported 250 to 350 Gb of sequence data and roughly 110 million unique TCR beta sequences from about 179 million T cells. An early release covering about 600 HLA-typed donors comprised about 320 gigabases of sequencing data and around 80 million unique TCR sequences. Roughly 5 DR-DQ haplotypes were handled as single units for association and clustering, since linkage in the cohort was strong. The study aimed to test whether cataloging public T cell receptors could reveal signatures of past pathogen exposure. Typing coverage differed by locus: A, B, C, DRB1 and DQB1 were typed in roughly 629-630 donors, DQA1 in approximately 520, DPA1 in 600 to 610, and DPB1 in 450 to 480. A later analysis re-examined previously published TCR beta repertoires from more than 650 donors and added high-resolution HLA genotyping to investigate patterns of TCR occurrence. Of the roughly 400 genotyped donors, approximately 81% were placed in the genetic ancestry cluster associated with self-reported Caucasian donors. Rather than using new phenotypic data, the later analysis identified candidate immune exposures from TCR beta sequences and from how often those sequences occurred across donors. An earlier analysis of 587 of the donors used high-throughput TCR beta sequencing to judge whether each TCR beta V gene segment behaved as functional or pseudogenic. In a later genetic analysis, genome-wide SNP genotypes for 398 of the 666 donors were used, and that subset was treated as a discovery cohort. To predict cytomegalovirus infection status, the study combined high-throughput TCR immunosequencing, statistical association of individual TCRs with disease status, and machine learning. On average, over 200,000 unique TCR beta nucleotide sequences were sequenced per donor among some 420 genotyped donors of the cohort, with 15% to 20% of those sequences being non-productive. Class I and class II HLA loci were covered by the typing at four-digit resolution. The T cell repertoires of under 750 subjects were profiled by immunosequencing and related to cytomegalovirus serostatus. Donor age, sex, ethnicity and CMV serostatus were compiled together with the repertoire data. Besides the first cohort of 666 subjects, a separate validation cohort made up of roughly 130 different subjects was used. Every repertoire in the discovery cohort had been generated on one and the same sequencing platform.

Per the germline V gene (reference sequence), SGHNT is the CDR1 and YYREEE is the CDR2. The CDR3 measures 15 amino acids from cysteine to phenylalanine. The read is trimmed to its CDR3 DNA, 45 bases read in frame from base 1. The junction carries 13 bases between V and J, which are trimmed by 4 bases and 0 bases respectively. The investigation overall reported the following: The study listed 150 to 200 TCR beta chains as associated with cytomegalovirus. At a false discovery rate of 0.05, a later analysis linked about 17,000 TCR beta sequences to specific HLA alleles. A few of the identified cytomegalovirus-associated TCR beta chains were confirmed in vitro to be specific for cytomegalovirus antigens. Assigning TCR associations to individual alleles was difficult when HLA alleles, especially DR and DQ, strongly co-occurred. It was suggested by the authors that the approach could potentially be generalized to other disease states and immunological phenotypes. A later analysis found that TCR association rates varied across HLA loci, with DRB1 alleles showing the most associated TCRs and HLA-C alleles the fewest. The sequencing pipeline was judged likely to have produced a cluster of highly shared sequence variants as a technical artifact. The presence/absence analyses assumed that sequencing depth was roughly uniform across donors, and that assumption may not be true. The earlier analysis of almost 600 of the donors excluded 15 to 20 rarely observed V segments, including chromosome 9 orphons, because counts were too low. Cytomegalovirus status was reported to be diagnosed by the classifier with high specificity and sensitivity in both the original and validation cohorts. According to a later analysis, parvovirus B19, influenza, CMV and Epstein-Barr virus appeared linked to several top co-occurrence clusters. Some IMGT-functional V segments, including TRBV6-2 and TRBV6-3, could not be told apart with the 87-base-pair reads, so those segments were excluded. Because HLA typing was missing for some donors at each locus, association tests included only the typed subset. In a later genetic analysis, fewer N-insertions in productive TCRs were reported among donors in an Asian-associated ancestry cluster than the roughly 700-donor mean. In an earlier analysis of about 540 of the donors, most TCR beta V segments were observed in productive rearrangements about 87% or about 30% of the time, broadly matching IMGT annotations. Correlated functional status among segregating V segments might reflect linkage disequilibrium, but an unknown experimental factor could not be ruled out. Most TCR sequences were observed very rarely across donors, whereas some public TCRs were present in many individuals. For the cohort, immune exposure information was limited to CMV serostatus. A later analysis found that most CMV-associated TCR beta chains appeared HLA-restricted, with HLA associations seemingly driven largely by CMV exposure. A further reported finding was that TCR beta sequences accurately predicted the HLA-A and HLA-B alleles for most subjects in the first cohort. An association between a missense DCLRE1C variant and V-gene and J-gene trimming of TCR beta chains was found in a later genetic analysis and replicated in an independent cohort. This cohort had only TCR beta chains sequenced, and the lack of alpha or paired-chain data limited which features could be detected. In a later analysis, HLA-associated TCR beta chains showed more clonal expansion and lower generation probabilities than non-associated chains that were equally common.

The cohort consisted of 600 to 750 healthy bone marrow donors. Cohort members were all nominally healthy when sampled, although unrecorded immune exposures were likely present. The donor tested CMV seronegative, placing the donor among the 350 to 400 seronegative members of the cohort. A peripheral blood sample was collected from each donor, and TCR beta sequencing was performed on peripheral blood mononuclear cells. The Qiagen DNeasy Blood Extraction Kit was used to extract genomic DNA from the blood cell samples. Library preparation employed the immunoSEQ multiplex PCR assay. For the multiplex PCR, a mixture combining 60 forward primers for TCR Vbeta segments and 13 reverse primers for TCR Jbeta segments was used. Amplification of the CDR3 region of rearranged TCR beta genes was performed with a multiplex PCR assay on genomic DNA. Amplified TCR beta libraries were sequenced as 87-base-pair reads on the Illumina HiSeq System. As for how the authors treated the data: In a later analysis, tens of millions of unique TCR beta chains were counted across the 666 repertoires, and about 10 million of these chains were shared by at least two donors. To remove PCR and sequencing errors, raw reads were error-corrected and collapsed into unique sequences using a nearest-neighbor algorithm that merged closely related sequences. To assign V, D and J gene segments, CDR3 sequences were aligned to IMGT reference sequences. Each retained sequence needed at least a six-nucleotide match to both a V gene segment and a J gene segment. Rearrangements were classified as productive when the CDR3 lacked stop codons and remained in frame with V and J, and all other rearrangements were classified as non-productive. CDR3 was defined by IMGT convention, running from the second conserved V-encoded cysteine to the conserved J-encoded phenylalanine. The earlier analysis of some 580 of the donors excluded any sequence lacking an unambiguous match to a single V gene segment. An earlier analysis of fewer than 750 of the donors classified V segments as functional when productive rearrangements were above 56.7% and as segregating when the standard deviation between donors was above 5%. A statistical classification framework was developed to diagnose cytomegalovirus status using the catalog of TCR beta chain sequences. In a later analysis, V and J genes were assigned by comparing TCR nucleotide sequences against IMGT/GENE-DB human TR gene sequences. The TCRdist pipeline was used in a later analysis to assign CDR3 sequences and most-parsimonious VDJ recombination scenarios. A later analysis defined each TCR beta chain by its CDR3 amino acid sequence plus V-gene family, and excluded reads lacking a unique V-gene family. As a way to deal with suspected cross-contamination and a sequencing artifact, a later analysis dropped more than 500 nucleotide sequences that were highly shared and had low generation probability. In a later analysis, a clonal expansion index was calculated for each public chain from normalized within-repertoire ranks of inferred template counts. A later analysis computed generation probabilities with a VDJ recombination model fitted to out-of-frame rearrangements, and checked the results against IGoR. In a later analysis, hypergeometric tests were used to score TCR-TCR, TCR-HLA and TCR-CMV co-occurrence, with a repertoire-size bias correction applied to TCR pairs. In a later analysis, false discovery rates were estimated by permuting HLA or CMV assignments 20 times. In a later analysis, co-occurring TCRs were grouped with DBSCAN, and TCRdist sequence similarity was added when clustering was performed within HLA-allele-positive subsets. For co-occurrence clustering, repertoires with fewer than 30,000 or more than 120,000 public chains were excluded, along with a handful of repertoires with anomalous nucleotide sharing. The immuneACCESS repertoire file appears here via TCRdb, limited to in-frame rearrangements. These files lack a portion of the clones; in checked studies, under half of the deficit traces to unresolved V genes, and the cause of the others is not known. The V and J calls and the clone size are those of that table, but D and trimming were determined from the DNA. This sample lists over 110,000 clones; around 73% were detected once. Jointly, the top ten make up roughly 1.3% of the sample.

Specimen: PBMCs. The chain employs TRBV5-4 and TRBJ1-1; the D gene cannot be named for sure. This TCR was sampled from a woman in her forties in good health and CMV-seronegative. This receptor carries the CDR3 CASSPPLAVNTEAFF. The base sequence is TGTGCCAGCAGCCCTCCCCTGGCGGTGAACACTGAAGCTTTCTTT.